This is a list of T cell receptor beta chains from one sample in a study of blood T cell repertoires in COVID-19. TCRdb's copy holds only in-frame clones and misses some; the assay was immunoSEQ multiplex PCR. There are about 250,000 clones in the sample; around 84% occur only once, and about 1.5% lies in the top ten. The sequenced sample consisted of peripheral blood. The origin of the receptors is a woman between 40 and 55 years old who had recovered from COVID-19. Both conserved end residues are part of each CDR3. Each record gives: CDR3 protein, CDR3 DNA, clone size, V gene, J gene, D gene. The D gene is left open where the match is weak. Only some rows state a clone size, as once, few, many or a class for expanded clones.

CDR3 protein: CASSERTGSYEQYF; CDR3 DNA: TGTGCCAGCAGTGAGAGGACAGGGAGCTACGAGCAGTACTTC; clone size: .; V gene: TRBV6-1; J gene: TRBJ2-7; D gene: TRBD1
CDR3 protein: CASSQRMGHPYQETQYF; CDR3 DNA: TGTGCCAGCAGCCAGAGGATGGGACACCCGTACCAAGAGACCCAGTACTTC; clone size: once; V gene: TRBV3-1/TRBV3-2; J gene: TRBJ2-5; D gene: .
CDR3 protein: CATSRDPDSSNQPQHF; CDR3 DNA: TGTGCCACCAGCAGAGATCCCGACAGTAGCAATCAGCCCCAGCATTTT; clone size: .; V gene: TRBV15; J gene: TRBJ1-5; D gene: .
CDR3 protein: CSVELGASTEAFF; CDR3 DNA: TGCAGCGTTGAGCTGGGCGCGTCTACTGAAGCTTTCTTT; clone size: .; V gene: TRBV29-1; J gene: TRBJ1-1; D gene: .
CDR3 protein: CASRRTGTYEQYF; CDR3 DNA: TGTGCCAGCCGACGGACAGGAACCTACGAGCAGTACTTC; clone size: .; V gene: TRBV28; J gene: TRBJ2-7; D gene: TRBD1
CDR3 protein: CASSLVGAGELFF; CDR3 DNA: TGCGCCAGCAGCTTGGTAGGGGCCGGGGAGCTGTTTTTT; clone size: .; V gene: TRBV5-1; J gene: TRBJ2-2; D gene: .
CDR3 protein: CASSRTGKGNTGELFF; CDR3 DNA: TGTGCCAGCTCACGGACAGGGAAGGGGAACACCGGGGAGCTGTTTTTT; clone size: .; V gene: TRBV18; J gene: TRBJ2-2; D gene: TRBD1
CDR3 protein: CASTPRRGGSEAFF; CDR3 DNA: TGTGCCAGCACCCCTCGGAGAGGGGGTTCTGAAGCTTTCTTT; clone size: .; V gene: TRBV5-4; J gene: TRBJ1-1; D gene: .
CDR3 protein: CASSQQDTGELFF; CDR3 DNA: TGTGCCAGCAGTCAACAGGACACCGGGGAGCTGTTTTTT; clone size: .; V gene: TRBV27; J gene: TRBJ2-2; D gene: .
CDR3 protein: CASIPGYGLGNEQFF; CDR3 DNA: TGTGCCAGCATACCAGGGTATGGTCTTGGGAATGAGCAGTTCTTC; clone size: .; V gene: TRBV2; J gene: TRBJ2-1; D gene: .
CDR3 protein: CASSLTVGGTDTQYF; CDR3 DNA: TGTGCCAGCAGTCTAACGGTGGGCGGCACAGATACGCAGTATTTT; clone size: .; V gene: TRBV27; J gene: TRBJ2-3; D gene: .
CDR3 protein: CASSAGTTYGYTF; CDR3 DNA: TGTGCCAGCAGTGCCGGGACAACTTATGGCTACACCTTC; clone size: .; V gene: TRBV2; J gene: TRBJ1-2; D gene: .
CDR3 protein: CASSPSGDGETQYF; CDR3 DNA: TGCGCCAGCAGCCCTTCAGGGGATGGTGAGACCCAGTACTTC; clone size: .; V gene: TRBV5-1; J gene: TRBJ2-5; D gene: .
CDR3 protein: CASSRDRGIGKTQYF; CDR3 DNA: TGCGCCAGCAGCAGGGACAGGGGGATTGGGAAGACCCAGTACTTC; clone size: .; V gene: TRBV23-1; J gene: TRBJ2-5; D gene: TRBD1
CDR3 protein: CASLEDTTGELFF; CDR3 DNA: TGTGCCAGCTTAGAAGACACAACCGGGGAGCTGTTTTTT; clone size: .; V gene: TRBV2; J gene: TRBJ2-2; D gene: .
CDR3 protein: CASRQRQGGTEAFF; CDR3 DNA: TGTGCCAGCAGGCAACGACAGGGGGGCACTGAAGCTTTCTTT; clone size: once; V gene: TRBV2; J gene: TRBJ1-1; D gene: TRBD1
CDR3 protein: CASSDSTGSHEQYF; CDR3 DNA: TGTGCCAGCAGTGACTCGACAGGGTCCCACGAGCAGTACTTC; clone size: .; V gene: TRBV6-4; J gene: TRBJ2-7; D gene: TRBD1
CDR3 protein: CASRFGQGTYEQYF; CDR3 DNA: TGCGCCAGCCGCTTTGGCCAGGGAACCTACGAGCAGTACTTC; clone size: .; V gene: TRBV10-2; J gene: TRBJ2-7; D gene: .
CDR3 protein: CASSLSGTEAFF; CDR3 DNA: TGTGCCAGCAGCTTGTCCGGGACTGAAGCTTTCTTT; clone size: .; V gene: TRBV5-4; J gene: TRBJ1-1; D gene: .
CDR3 protein: CASSYGAGLSSYGYTF; CDR3 DNA: TGTGCCAGCAGTTACGGGGCGGGGCTTTCGTCTTATGGCTACACCTTC; clone size: .; V gene: TRBV6-5; J gene: TRBJ1-2; D gene: .
CDR3 protein: CASSFLAGSSYEQYF; CDR3 DNA: TGCGCCAGCAGCTTCCTAGCGGGGAGCTCCTACGAGCAGTACTTC; clone size: .; V gene: TRBV5-1; J gene: TRBJ2-7; D gene: TRBD2
CDR3 protein: CATSWGGQSQPQHF; CDR3 DNA: TGTGCCACCTCCTGGGGGGGGCAGAGTCAGCCCCAGCATTTT; clone size: .; V gene: TRBV2; J gene: TRBJ1-5; D gene: .
CDR3 protein: CASSLTGDHSPLHF; CDR3 DNA: TGTGCCAGCAGTCTGACAGGGGACCATTCACCCCTCCACTTT; clone size: .; V gene: TRBV27; J gene: TRBJ1-6; D gene: TRBD1
CDR3 protein: CASSPGLAGRITKNIQYF; CDR3 DNA: TGTGCCAGCAGTCCGGGACTAGCGGGTCGTATTACCAAAAACATTCAGTACTTC; clone size: few; V gene: TRBV6-6; J gene: TRBJ2-4; D gene: TRBD2